This T cell receptor (beta chain) was identified during a study of blood T cell repertoires in COVID-19. Study as a whole: PBMCs, B-cell-depleted T cells, or T cells provided the cDNA or gDNA that made up the material.

Data came from immunoSEQ multiplex PCR; TCRdb stores just in-frame clones and leaves some out. Of hundreds of thousands of clones in the sample, approximately 90% are singletons; the top ten hold 0.85% to 0.95%. The V gene's germline CDR1 is WSHSY and CDR2 SAAADI. This CDR3 is 14 amino acids long. Losses at the gene ends were 8 bases for V and 4 bases for J; bases not matched to a gene: 9. This chain links TRBV10-2 with TRBJ2-5; 8 bases map to TRBD1. Sequenced: PBMCs or T cells enriched from blood (not recorded which). The sequence came from a man in his fifties or sixties who had been exposed to COVID-19. In DNA, the CDR3 is TGCGCCAGCCGGCTGGCAGGGGGCGCAGAGACCCAGTACTTC. Encoded protein: CASRLAGGAETQYF.